The 19 T cell receptor beta chains in this list originate from one sample, sequenced in a study of cytomegalovirus exposure and HLA in healthy donors. Measured with immunoSEQ multiplex PCR; TCRdb has only the in-frame clones, and not every one. The sample comprises roughly 140,000 clones, about 89% of which are singletons, and around 3.4% rests with the top ten. The specimen sequenced was PBMCs. The receptor set was obtained from a woman aged 18-29 years in good health and CMV-seropositive.

The chain carries TRBV5-1 and TRBJ1-1; the D gene is possibly TRBD1 (5 bases). In germline, CDR1 is SGHRS, CDR2 YFSETQ. This CDR3 is 16 amino acids long. V shed 4 bases and J shed 1 base, with 17 bases lying between them. CDR3 region: CASSPILQGGNTEAFF. CDR3 in DNA: TGCGCCAGCAGCCCAATACTTCAGGGAGGGAACACTGAAGCTTTCTTT.

The chain links TRBV28 to TRBJ2-2; a weak D match, TRBD2 (5 bases). The CDR3 covers 15 residues. Trimming shortened V by 8 bases and J by 6 bases, and 19 bases separated the two germline ends. Germline V CDR1 and CDR2: MDHEN, SYDVKM. CDR3 residues: CASPSGGRRAGELFF. The CDR3 coding sequence is TGTGCCAGCCCCTCGGGCGGGCGAAGGGCCGGGGAGCTGTTTTTT.

This clone was detected a few times. V gene TRBV5-4 combines with J gene TRBJ1-2; unclear D gene. There are 15 residues in the CDR3. Germline V lookup: CDR1 SGHNT, CDR2 YYREEE (reference sequence). V lost 0 bases to trimming and J lost 7 bases, with 16 bases between them. CDR3 nucleotides: TGTGCCAGCAGCTTGGACGGACTTCTAGCAGGTGGCTACACCTTC. Amino acid sequence: CASSLDGLLAGGYTF.

This chain uses TRBV9 with TRBJ1-3; TRBD1 matches 11 bases. Germline V gene lookup returns CDR1 SGDLS and CDR2 YYNGEE. V trimming: 0 bases; J trimming: 0 bases; junction bases outside the gene matches: 2. This CDR3 has 17 amino acids. DNA for the CDR3: TGTGCCAGCAGCGTAGGGACAGGGGGCCCCTCTGGAAACACCATATATTTT. Translation: CASSVGTGGPSGNTIYF.

This chain links TRBV4-2 with TRBJ1-2, with unresolved D. Deletions cut 2 bases from V and 8 bases from J, with 12 bases between. This CDR3 is built from 13 residues. Per the germline V gene, CDR1 is LGHNA and CDR2 is YNFKEQ. The chain's CDR3 is CASSQLEGRGYTF. CDR3 coding DNA: TGTGCCAGCAGCCAATTGGAGGGTCGCGGCTACACCTTC.

This chain uses TRBV7-8 with TRBJ2-7, with a possible D match to TRBD2 (6 bases). Per the germline V gene, CDR1 is SGHVS and CDR2 is FQNEAQ. Trimming left V 5 bases short and J 6 bases short, with 14 bases between. The CDR3 is 13 amino acids. In nucleotides, the CDR3 is TGTGCCAGCAGCGATGGAGGGCCTGGCGAGCAGTACTTC. Protein sequence: CASSDGGPGEQYF.

CDR3 in amino acids: CASSQLMSSYEQYF. The DNA of the CDR3 is TGCGCCAGCAGCCAGTTGATGAGCTCCTACGAGCAGTACTTC. The chain employs TRBV4-3 and TRBJ2-7; D remains unclear. The CDR3 loop spans 14 amino acids. The V gene's germline CDR1 is LGHNA and CDR2 YSLEER. V lost 3 bases to trimming and J lost 0 bases, with 9 bases between them.

This chain links TRBV6-5 with TRBJ2-3; weak D call: TRBD1 (5 bases). The CDR3 is made up of 15 amino acids. Germline CDR1 reads MNHEY; CDR2 reads SVGAGI. Trimming took 2 bases from V and 0 from J, leaving 9 bases between them. Here the CDR3 reads CASSYRGTSTDTQYF. Here the CDR3 DNA reads TGTGCCAGCAGTTACAGGGGAACGAGCACAGATACGCAGTATTTT.

This chain links TRBV6-5 with TRBJ2-2; a weak D match, TRBD2 (5 bases). The CDR3 totals 14 residues. Germline loops: CDR1 MNHEY, CDR2 SVGAGI. V dropped 2 bases and J dropped 4 bases, with 8 bases sitting between them. The CDR3 spells CASSYGSGTGELFF. DNA for the CDR3: TGTGCCAGCAGTTACGGCAGCGGCACCGGGGAGCTGTTTTTT.

The chain is built from TRBV10-2 and TRBJ2-7; D is ambiguous. Per germline, CDR1 WSHSY and CDR2 SAAADI. Between the trimmed V and J ends, which lost 6 bases and 6 bases, there was a span of 9 bases. The length of the CDR3 is 11 residues. The CDR3 region is CASSPSGEQYF. Here the CDR3 DNA reads TGCGCCAGCAGCCCGTCGGGCGAGCAGTACTTC.

The V and J genes are TRBV2 and TRBJ1-4; the D gene is possibly TRBD1 (6 bases). Per germline, CDR1 SNHLY and CDR2 FYNNEI. Trimming removed 4 bases from V and 5 bases from J, with 8 bases in between. The CDR3 totals 13 residues. The CDR3 region is CASSVQGNEKLFF. The CDR3 DNA follows: TGTGCCAGCAGTGTGCAGGGGAATGAAAAACTGTTTTTT.

This chain joins TRBV14 and TRBJ2-1, with no clear D. Trimming removed 1 base from V and 12 bases from J, with 10 bases in between. The V gene's germline CDR1 is SGHDN and CDR2 FVKESK. The CDR3 loop spans 12 amino acids. The CDR3 reads CASSQGHAVQFF. The CDR3 DNA is TGTGCCAGCAGCCAAGGTCATGCAGTGCAGTTCTTC.

The chain is built from TRBV21-1 and TRBJ2-3; the D call of TRBD1 is as the table states it, not checked on the DNA. TRBV21-1 is recorded as a pseudogene. The length of the CDR3 is 16 residues. CDR3 region: CASSNRRAERPDTQYF. CDR3 coding DNA: TGTGCCAGCAGCAACCGCAGGGCCGAAAGACCAGATACGCAGTATTTT.

In its sample, this clone ranks as medium-sized. The chain carries TRBV5-5 and TRBJ1-2; a weak D match, TRBD1 (6 bases). V was trimmed by 1 base and J by 4 bases, leaving 17 bases between them. Germline loops: CDR1 SGHKS, CDR2 YYEKEE (reference sequence). CDR3 length: 16 residues. The CDR3 is CASSLRNQDRIYGYTF. CDR3 DNA: TGTGCCAGCAGCTTGCGGAACCAGGACAGAATCTATGGCTACACCTTC.

The rearrangement uses TRBV4-1 and TRBJ2-4, with TRBD2 matching over 8 bases. The length of the CDR3 is 18 residues. Germline V gives CDR1 MGHRA, CDR2 YSYEKL. The V gene end was trimmed by 4 bases and the J gene end by 0 bases; junction bases not matched to a gene: 11. Written as DNA, the CDR3 is TGCGCCAGCAGCCCTGGGGTGGCGGGAGGCCTAGCCAAAAACATTCAGTACTTC. Amino acid sequence: CASSPGVAGGLAKNIQYF.

This clone has a single count. This sequence joins TRBV5-4 and TRBJ2-5; D may be TRBD2 (6 bases). Germline V gene data show CDR1 as SGHNT and CDR2 as YYREEE (reference sequence). Trimming cost V 4 bases and J 5 bases, with 15 bases left between them. The CDR3 spans 14 residues. The CDR3 nucleotides are TGTGCCAGCAGCCTAGCGCTACAGCTGGAGACCCAGTACTTC. Protein sequence: CASSLALQLETQYF.

V is TRBV30 and J is TRBJ2-4; 7 nucleotides agree with TRBD2. The V gene end was trimmed by 0 bases and the J gene end by 4 bases; junction bases not matched to a gene: 0. The CDR3 consists of 13 residues. CDR1 GTSNPN and CDR2 SVGIG come from the germline V gene (reference sequence). The DNA for the CDR3 is TGTGCCTGGAGTGTGGGGGGGAAAAACATTCAGTACTTC. Its protein is CAWSVGGKNIQYF. Using reference TRBV30 and TRBJ2-4 for the parts outside the CDR3, the full variable domain is SQTIHQWPATLVQPVGSPLSLECTVEGTSNPNLYWYRQAAGRGLQLLFYSVGIGQISSEVPQNLSASRPQDRQFILSSKKLLLSDSGFYLCAWSVGGKNIQYFGAGTRLSVL.

As regards this clone: The junction differs from germline at one of its ends, possibly a read error. The chain joins TRBV5-3 to TRBJ2-1; 9 bases line up with TRBD2. TRBV5-3 is marked as an open reading frame, function uncertain. The CDR3 runs to 13 residues. The chain's CDR3 is CASSLASGNRQFF. The CDR3 region has the DNA TGTGCCAGCAGCTTAGCTAGCGGGAATCGGCAGTTCTTC.

The chain couples TRBV28 to TRBJ2-5, with 10 positions matching TRBD1. Germline V gene lookup returns CDR1 MDHEN and CDR2 SYDVKM. This CDR3 comprises 15 residues. J lost 5 bases, V lost 3 bases, and 6 bases had no gene match. The CDR3 loop reads CASSLSQGQGETQYF. CDR3 nucleotides: TGTGCCAGCAGTTTGTCGCAGGGACAGGGGGAGACCCAGTACTTC.